The source of this T cell receptor (beta chain) is a study of vaccination and CD4 T cells after COVID-19. Documented treatment: roughly 11-day PBMC culture with coronavirus spike peptide pools or control peptides (ViraFEST assay). An Oncomine TCR Beta short-read assay was used to sequence the DNA from cultured CD4+ T cells. TCRdb analysed the PCR reads with MiXCR anew, one entry per CDR3 protein. This sample yields under 20,000 distinct CDR3 sequences, of which roughly 48% are seen a single time; about 10% belongs to the top ten. V lost 3 bases to trimming and J lost 0 bases; unmatched junction nucleotides: 7. This CDR3 is 17 amino acids long. CDR1 is SGHTA, CDR2 FQGNSA, per germline. This clonotype has more than one count but fewer than ten. Its specificity is not known.

This TCR derives from a human donor who had recovered from COVID-19. The sequencing here drew on CD4+ T cells from blood, cultured in vitro, taken before SARS-CoV-2 vaccination. The chain recombines TRBV7-2 with TRBJ2-3; the match to TRBD2 covers 9 bases. The CDR3 DNA sequence: TGTGCCAGCAGCTTGAAATCTACTAGCGGGAGCACAGATACGCAGTATTTT. Protein sequence: CASSLKSTSGSTDTQYF. Full variable domain (rest looked up from reference TRBV7-2 and TRBJ2-3): GAGVSQSPSNKVTEKGKDVELRCDPISGHTALYWYRQSLGQGLEFLIYFQGNSAPDKSGLPSDRFSAERTGGSVSTLTIQRTQQEDSAVYLCASSLKSTSGSTDTQYFGPGTRLTVL.